The TCR beta chain described here comes from a study of T cell responses to AZD1222 COVID-19 vaccine. The method was immunoSEQ multiplex PCR; TCRdb's version includes in-frame clones alone and lacks a portion of them. The table includes some 150,000 clones, over 75% detected once. There are 16 residues in the CDR3. Between the trimmed V and J ends, which lost 1 base and 0 bases, there was a span of 10 bases. In germline, CDR1 is LNHDA, CDR2 SQIVND (reference sequence). As for this clone: Its antigen is unidentified.

The study, taken as a whole, reports: An increase in Spike-specific TCR breadth and depth was observed after two AZD1222 doses.

This TCR was recovered from an adult who received the MenACWY meningococcal vaccine as a control. Source: peripheral blood, taken 28 days after the second dose of the MenACWY control vaccine. The V call is TRBV19, the J call TRBJ2-1; D is unclear. The CDR3 DNA sequence: TGTGCCAGTAGTATAGGAGCCGGTGTCTCCTACAATGAGCAGTTCTTC. As protein: CASSIGAGVSYNEQFF. Combining the CDR3 with reference TRBV19 and TRBJ2-1 gives the whole variable domain DGGITQSPKYLFRKEGQNVTLSCEQNLNHDAMYWYRQDPGQGLRLIYYSQIVNDFQKGDIAEGYSVSREKKESFPLTVTSAQKNPTAFYLCASSIGAGVSYNEQFFGPGTRLTVL.